This TCR beta chain was obtained from a study of blood T cell repertoires in COVID-19. Study at large: From T cells, B-cell-depleted T cells, or PBMCs came the material, which was cDNA or gDNA.

Seattle researchers signed up patients amid active infection and tracked them longitudinally. Repertoires were generated with immunoSEQ multiplex PCR, while TCRdb's copy carries only in-frame clones and drops some. Of tens of thousands of clones in the sample, 80% to 85% were seen once. The CDR3 runs to 14 residues. CDR1 is KGHSH and CDR2 is LQKENI in the germline V gene. V lost 5 bases and J lost 3; bases outside the gene matches: 4. The sample consisted of peripheral blood. V usage is TRBV18 and J usage is TRBJ2-5; 9 nucleotides match TRBD1. The clonotype was recovered from a young man with COVID-19, enrolled during active disease. The CDR3 reads CASSSRTGEETQYF. Here the CDR3 DNA reads TGTGCCAGCTCATCGAGGACAGGGGAAGAGACCCAGTACTTC.